This is a list of T cell receptor beta chains from one sample in a study of cytomegalovirus exposure and HLA in healthy donors. The data were produced by immunoSEQ multiplex PCR, yet TCRdb's version contains in-frame clones alone and is incomplete. The table lists 150,000 to 200,000 clones, over 75% of them singletons. Sequenced: PBMCs. These receptors all come from a man in his fifties or sixties in good health and CMV-seropositive. The CDR3 runs from the conserved cysteine through the conserved F or W. A D gene is named only where the DNA matches it firmly. Only part of the rows carry a size: once, few, many, or a class if the clone is expanded.

CASRSGTEAFF	TGTGCCAGCAGGTCGGGAACTGAAGCTTTCTTT	NA	NA	TRBJ1-1	TRBV25-1
CASSPRAMNRETQYF	TGTGCCAGCTCACCACGGGCCATGAATCGAGAGACCCAGTACTTC	NA	NA	TRBJ2-5	TRBV18
CASSWTATNEKLFF	TGTGCCAGCAGTTGGACAGCAACTAATGAAAAACTGTTTTTT	NA	NA	TRBJ1-4	TRBV7-9
CASSLGGLGTDNEQFF	TGCGCCAGCAGCTTGGGGGGTCTTGGGACAGACAATGAGCAGTTCTTC	once	TRBD1	TRBJ2-1	TRBV5-1
CATSRESLGLSGYEQYF	TGTGCCACCAGCAGAGAGAGCCTAGGACTATCCGGCTACGAGCAGTACTTC	NA	NA	TRBJ2-7	TRBV15
CASSLDRDLEKLFF	TGTGCCAGCAGTTTAGACAGGGATTTGGAAAAACTGTTTTTT	NA	TRBD1	TRBJ1-4	TRBV5-4
CASSRLAGGPGEQYF	TGCGCCAGCAGCCGACTAGCGGGGGGGCCGGGAGAGCAGTACTTC	NA	TRBD2	TRBJ2-7	TRBV4-1
CASSGRTSGNNEQFF	TGTGCCAGCAGTGGTCGGACTAGCGGGAACAATGAGCAGTTCTTC	NA	TRBD2	TRBJ2-1	TRBV2
CASSPLPASADNEQFF	TGTGCCAGCTCACCCCTCCCGGCTAGTGCTGACAATGAGCAGTTCTTC	NA	NA	TRBJ2-1	TRBV18
CASSDQGSTQPQHF	TGTGCCAGCAGTGACCAGGGAAGCACTCAGCCCCAGCATTTT	NA	NA	TRBJ1-5	TRBV2
CAWKPGQGRDEQYF	TGTGCCTGGAAGCCGGGACAGGGCCGGGACGAGCAGTACTTC	NA	TRBD1	TRBJ2-7	TRBV30
CASRAGTVVNQPQHF	TGTGCCAGCAGGGCCGGGACTGTGGTCAATCAGCCCCAGCATTTT	NA	NA	TRBJ1-5	TRBV2
CASSPGGGGTDTQYF	TGCGCCAGCAGCCCTGGAGGAGGGGGCACAGATACGCAGTATTTT	NA	NA	TRBJ2-3	TRBV4-3
CAWMDRVSGNTIYF	TGTGCCTGGATGGACAGGGTCTCTGGAAACACCATATATTTT	NA	TRBD1	TRBJ1-3	TRBV30
CASSRDLTGGYSGNTIYF	TGTGCCAGCAGTCGTGACCTGACAGGGGGATACTCTGGAAACACCATATATTTT	NA	TRBD1	TRBJ1-3	TRBV28
CATNYGTLEAFF	TGTGCCACCAATTATGGGACTTTAGAAGCTTTCTTT	NA	NA	TRBJ1-1	TRBV6-1
CASSSPGFNTEAFF	TGTGCCAGCAGTTCCCCAGGGTTTAACACTGAAGCTTTCTTT	NA	NA	TRBJ1-1	TRBV27
CASSLAQGGNSPLHF	TGTGCCAGCAGCTTAGCACAGGGCGGTAATTCACCCCTCCACTTT	NA	NA	TRBJ1-6	TRBV7-9
CASRRGSTDTQYF	TGTGCCAGCAGACGAGGTAGCACAGATACGCAGTATTTT	NA	NA	TRBJ2-3	TRBV6-6
CASSQTSGGYNEQFF	TGTGCCAGCAGCCAGACTAGCGGGGGTTACAATGAGCAGTTCTTC	NA	TRBD2	TRBJ2-1	TRBV28
CATSRGGGRAPYGYTF	TGTGCCACCAGCAGAGGGGGAGGGAGAGCCCCCTATGGCTACACCTTC	few	NA	TRBJ1-2	TRBV15
CASSPGGVRRGYTF	TGTGCCAGCAGCCCGGGGGGAGTCCGTAGAGGCTACACCTTC	NA	NA	TRBJ1-2	TRBV5-4
CASSLDPTTPQHF	TGTGCCAGCAGCTTAGATCCGACGACACCCCAGCATTTT	NA	NA	TRBJ1-5	TRBV11-2
CAWSHLGQVRGEAFF	TGTGCCTGGAGTCACTTGGGACAGGTACGGGGTGAAGCTTTCTTT	NA	TRBD1	TRBJ1-1	TRBV30
CASSPPGGEKLFF	TGTGCCAGCAGCCCGCCGGGGGGTGAAAAACTGTTTTTT	NA	NA	TRBJ1-4	TRBV5-4
CASSRDRGPEAFF	TGTGCCAGCAGCCGGGACAGGGGACCTGAAGCTTTCTTT	NA	TRBD1	TRBJ1-1	TRBV7-2
CAISESKGAGVRSEQFF	TGTGCCATCAGTGAGTCGAAGGGCGCGGGAGTAAGGAGTGAGCAGTTCTTC	few	TRBD2	TRBJ2-1	TRBV10-3
CASSYGTRIDSPLHF	TGTGCCAGCAGTTACGGGACAAGAATTGATTCACCCCTCCACTTT	NA	NA	TRBJ1-6	TRBV6-5
CASRPGQGSNYGYTF	TGTGCCAGCAGGCCGGGACAGGGATCTAACTATGGCTACACCTTC	NA	TRBD1	TRBJ1-2	TRBV6-1
CASSFRQREDEKLFF	TGTGCCAGCAGCTTCCGACAGCGGGAAGATGAAAAACTGTTTTTT	NA	NA	TRBJ1-4	TRBV5-4
CASSPRARNNEQFF	TGTGCCAGCTCACCCAGGGCCCGGAACAATGAGCAGTTCTTC	NA	NA	TRBJ2-1	TRBV18
CASSLGRMTGELFF	TGTGCCAGCAGCTTGGGCAGGATGACCGGGGAGCTGTTTTTT	NA	NA	TRBJ2-2	TRBV7-3
CASSSDSFRQPQHF	TGTGCCAGCAGTTCGGACAGTTTTAGGCAGCCCCAGCATTTT	NA	NA	TRBJ1-5	TRBV6-5
CASSVGRKSYNEQFF	TGTGCCAGCAGCGTGGGCAGGAAATCCTACAATGAGCAGTTCTTC	NA	NA	TRBJ2-1	TRBV9
CASSVGPSKAGTYEQYF	TGTGCCAGCAGCGTCGGCCCGTCGAAAGCGGGGACTTACGAGCAGTACTTC	NA	TRBD2	TRBJ2-7	TRBV9
CASSMNRGQIQETQYF	TGTGCCAGTAGTATGAACAGGGGACAGATCCAAGAGACCCAGTACTTC	NA	TRBD1	TRBJ2-5	TRBV19
CASCLGGFYGYTF	TGTGCCAGCTGCCTCGGAGGGTTCTATGGCTACACCTTC	NA	NA	TRBJ1-2	TRBV6-1
CASALLRGQPRETQYF	TGTGCCAGCGCCCTTTTGAGAGGACAACCGCGGGAGACCCAGTACTTC	NA	NA	TRBJ2-5	TRBV28
CASSDSEELNTEAFF	TGTGCCAGCAGTGACTCTGAAGAGCTGAACACTGAAGCTTTCTTT	few	NA	TRBJ1-1	TRBV6-4
CASSVDGGSWEQFF	TGTGCCAGCAGCGTAGACGGCGGGAGCTGGGAGCAGTTCTTC	NA	TRBD2	TRBJ2-1	TRBV9
CASTPTRTLGYGYTF	TGTGCCAGCACCCCAACTCGGACTCTGGGGTATGGCTACACCTTC	NA	NA	TRBJ1-2	TRBV7-2
CASSLLYEQFF	TGTGCCAGCAGTTTGCTATATGAGCAGTTCTTC	NA	NA	TRBJ2-1	TRBV28
CASSQETSGRHLYEQYF	TGTGCCAGCAGCCAAGAAACTAGCGGGAGGCACCTCTACGAGCAGTACTTC	few	TRBD2	TRBJ2-7	TRBV4-2
CAWSGRGRGTLDEQYF	TGTGCCTGGAGTGGTAGGGGGCGGGGAACTCTGGACGAGCAGTACTTC	once	NA	TRBJ2-7	TRBV30
CASSPGTSYGYTF	TGCGCCAGCAGCCCCGGGACATCTTATGGCTACACCTTC	NA	NA	TRBJ1-2	TRBV5-1
CASSQVRGTGNTIYF	TGTGCCAGCAGCCAAGTACGAGGGACTGGAAACACCATATATTTT	NA	NA	TRBJ1-3	TRBV14
CASSQGGQRSIYGYTF	TGCGCCAGCAGCCAAGGGGGACAGCGAAGCATATATGGCTACACCTTC	NA	TRBD1	TRBJ1-2	TRBV4-1
CASSFLAYEQYF	TGTGCCAGCAGTTTTCTAGCCTACGAGCAGTACTTC	NA	NA	TRBJ2-7	TRBV28
CASSPQGSSSGANVLTF	TGTGCCAGCTCACCACAGGGGTCTAGCTCTGGGGCCAACGTCCTGACTTTC	NA	NA	TRBJ2-6	TRBV18
CATEGAATDTQYF	TGTGCCACCGAGGGGGCGGCCACAGATACGCAGTATTTT	NA	TRBD1	TRBJ2-3	TRBV6-5
CASSLTGGNTEAFF	TGTGCCAGCAGTCTGACAGGTGGTAACACTGAAGCTTTCTTT	NA	NA	TRBJ1-1	TRBV6-4
CARSPRQGRFKGRSCNQPQHF	TGTGCCAGAAGTCCTAGACAGGGTCGCTTTAAAGGGCGTTCGTGCAATCAGCCCCAGCATTTT	few	TRBD1	TRBJ1-5	TRBV5-3
CASTDLRALSYEQYF	TGTGCCAGCACCGATCTCAGGGCCCTCTCCTACGAGCAGTACTTC	NA	NA	TRBJ2-7	TRBV11-2
CASSLGRGRSYGYTF	TGTGCCAGCAGCCTTGGCAGGGGTCGGTCCTATGGCTACACCTTC	many	NA	TRBJ1-2	TRBV5-6
CASSLAVQETQYF	TGCGCCAGCAGCCTGGCAGTCCAAGAGACCCAGTACTTC	once	NA	TRBJ2-5	TRBV5-1
CSVEGGGQSYNEQFF	TGCAGCGTTGAAGGGGGGGGGCAATCCTACAATGAGCAGTTCTTC	once	NA	TRBJ2-1	TRBV29-1
CASSPLSVNTEAFF	TGTGCCAGCTCACCTCTTTCAGTGAACACTGAAGCTTTCTTT	NA	NA	TRBJ1-1	TRBV18
CASSLNPGTSGEQYF	TGCGCCAGCAGCCTCAATCCGGGGACTAGCGGGGAGCAGTACTTC	NA	TRBD2	TRBJ2-7	TRBV4-1
CASSLFEEETSYEQYF	TGTGCCAGCAGTTTATTCGAAGAGGAGACGTCCTACGAGCAGTACTTC	NA	NA	TRBJ2-7	TRBV27